Listed here are 17 T cell receptor beta chains from one sample, sequenced in a study of beta chain features in type 1 diabetes. Of the isolated RNA, all was reverse transcribed, and so the sequenced material was expressed TCRB transcripts. The table came from immunoSEQ multiplex PCR; TCRdb's copy has only in-frame clones and leaves some out. This table has some 150,000 clones, nearly 9.5% appearing once. Sequenced material: central memory CD4+ T cells from blood. These TCRs come from a man aged 18-30 years in good health.

V gene TRBV6-5 combines with J gene TRBJ2-1; 8 positions match TRBD2. In germline, CDR1 is MNHEY, CDR2 SVGAGI. The trim removed 8 bases at V and 2 bases at J, leaving 8 bases unmatched. This CDR3 is built from 15 residues. CDR3 loop: CASGLSGATYNEQFF. CDR3 bases: TGTGCCAGCGGTCTTAGCGGGGCGACCTACAATGAGCAGTTCTTC.

There are a few counts of this clone. This chain uses TRBV6-6 with TRBJ2-3, with TRBD1 identical over 7 bases. CDR1 and CDR2 from the germline V gene are MNHNY and SVGAGI (reference sequence). V shed 5 bases, J shed 3 bases, and the junction held 2 bases outside the gene matches. The length of the CDR3 is 13 residues. CDR3 nucleotides: TGTGCCAGCAGTAACAGGGGAACAGATACGCAGTATTTT. Residues: CASSNRGTDTQYF.

Concerning this clone: A single base separates this from a much larger clone, so it may be a read error. This chain joins TRBV7-2 and TRBJ1-5; 8 bases agree with TRBD1. The CDR3 has 14 residues. From germline, CDR1 is SGHTA and CDR2 FQGNSA. The V segment lost 6 bases and the J segment 2 bases; nucleotides outside the gene matches: 3. The CDR3 here is CASRPDRGNQPQHF. The DNA of the CDR3 is TGTGCCAGCAGACCGGACAGGGGCAATCAGCCCCAGCATTTT. The variable domain in full, completed from reference TRBV7-2 and TRBJ1-5, reads GAGVSQSPSNKVTEKGKDVELRCDPISGHTALYWYRQSLGQGLEFLIYFQGNSAPDKSGLPSDRFSAERTGGSVSTLTIQRTQQEDSAVYLCASRPDRGNQPQHFGDGTRLSIL.

This clone has only a few counts. The chain carries TRBV11-3 and TRBJ2-5; D is perhaps TRBD1 (5 bases). Looked up from germline, CDR1 is SGHNT and CDR2 is YENEEA. Trimming took off 1 base at V and 0 bases at J, with 6 bases between the two ends. The CDR3 runs 14 residues. Here the CDR3 DNA reads TGTGCCAGCAGCTTAGCAGGGAACCAAGAGACCCAGTACTTC. It codes for CASSLAGNQETQYF.

In this sample, this clone turned up a few times. The chain links TRBV6-1 to TRBJ2-5; D is possibly TRBD2 (6 bases). Germline CDR1 is MNHNS and CDR2 is SASEGT. The germline V and J ends were trimmed by 6 bases and 7 bases, with 18 bases remaining between them. CDR3 length: 14 amino acids. Here the CDR3 reads CASRSPGVRGTQYF. CDR3 sequence (DNA): TGTGCCAGCAGGTCCCCGGGAGTTAGGGGGACCCAGTACTTC.

This clone has a handful of counts. V usage is TRBV5-1 and J usage is TRBJ2-5; a weak D match, TRBD2 (5 bases). From germline, CDR1 is SGHRS and CDR2 YFSETQ. Trimming cost V 3 bases and J 5 bases, with 14 bases left between them. The CDR3 contains 14 residues. The CDR3 DNA reads TGCGCCAGCAGCTCCGGCGGGTTTAAGGAGACCCAGTACTTC. It yields the protein CASSSGGFKETQYF.

The chain employs TRBV14 and TRBJ1-1, with 7 bases fitting TRBD1. V was pared by 9 bases and J by 2 bases, with 6 bases of the junction left unmatched. Germline CDR1 SGHDN, CDR2 FVKESK. The CDR3 has 13 residues. The CDR3, as DNA: TGTGCCAGTTCACAGGGGATCAACACTGAAGCTTTCTTT. It yields the protein CASSQGINTEAFF.

This clone was observed a handful of times. This chain uses TRBV18 with TRBJ2-7; TRBD2 is a possible D gene (6 bases). The CDR3 has 15 amino acids. Per germline, CDR1 KGHSH and CDR2 LQKENI. V lost 4 bases and J 6 bases, leaving 19 bases between the germline ends. Written as DNA, the CDR3 is TGTGCCAGCTCACGGGGCGGGGTGGTCAACTTCGAGCAGTACTTC. This sequence encodes CASSRGGVVNFEQYF.

The table lists this clone with a few counts. The genes are TRBV6-6 and TRBJ1-6, with 7 bases aligning to TRBD1. V lost 5 bases, J lost 12 bases, and 10 bases stayed unmatched. The CDR3 extends over 14 amino acids. Germline-derived CDR1 and CDR2 are MNHNY and SVGAGI (reference sequence). Here the CDR3 DNA reads TGTGCCAGCAGTACGGGACAGCACGGGGTACCCCTCCACTTT. Its protein is CASSTGQHGVPLHF.

This clone was counted only a few times. The rearrangement uses TRBV27 and TRBJ2-7; D is ambiguous. Germline assignment: CDR1 MNHEY and CDR2 SMNVEV (reference sequence). The CDR3 length is 13 residues. V dropped 6 bases and J dropped 0 bases, with 9 bases sitting between them. This CDR3 reads CASRRTASYEQYF. The CDR3, as DNA: TGTGCCAGCAGACGAACAGCCTCCTACGAGCAGTACTTC.

This chain's CDR3 is CASSSPRVSTYEQYF. Here the CDR3 DNA reads TGTGCCAGCAGCTCTCCGAGGGTCTCAACCTACGAGCAGTACTTC. The V call is TRBV11-2, the J call TRBJ2-7, with D possibly matching TRBD2 (5 bases). The CDR3 sequence is 15 residues long. V was pared by 4 bases and J by 2 bases, with 15 bases between. Germline loops: CDR1 SGHAT, CDR2 FQNNGV.

The chain employs TRBV9 and TRBJ2-1, with TRBD2 matching over 8 bases. The CDR3 contains 15 residues. CDR1 SGDLS and CDR2 YYNGEE come from the germline V gene. V lost 6 bases to trimming and J lost 0 bases; unmatched junction nucleotides: 5. CDR3 nucleotides: TGTGCCAGCACGATCGGGGGGGGCTCCTACAATGAGCAGTTCTTC. Encoded protein: CASTIGGGSYNEQFF.

The chain carries TRBV28 and TRBJ2-7; D is perhaps TRBD2 (6 bases). CDR1 and CDR2 from the germline V gene are MDHEN and SYDVKM. The CDR3 is 15 residues long. Deletions cut 4 bases from V and 0 bases from J, with 13 bases between. CDR3 nucleotides: TGTGCCAGCAGTTCCCCGGGGAGGAGCTCCTACGAGCAGTACTTC. This translates into CASSSPGRSSYEQYF.

In its sample, this clone was seen a few times. The rearrangement joins TRBV6-1 to TRBJ2-7; D might be TRBD2 (5 bases). V was pared by 2 bases and J by 6 bases, with 23 bases between. Germline-derived CDR1 and CDR2 are MNHNS and SASEGT. The CDR3 sequence is 17 residues long. CDR3 in amino acids: CASSEFPTGVHRGEQYF. CDR3 bases: TGTGCCAGCAGTGAATTCCCGACCGGCGTTCATCGGGGCGAGCAGTACTTC.

V and J are TRBV7-2 and TRBJ2-1; D is uncertain. This CDR3 has 13 residues. V shed 2 bases and J shed 5 bases, with 7 bases lying between them. Germline V CDR1 and CDR2: SGHTA, FQGNSA. The CDR3 sequence is CASSLISDNEQFF. The DNA for the CDR3 is TGTGCCAGCAGCTTAATCAGTGACAATGAGCAGTTCTTC.

This chain links TRBV7-9 with TRBJ2-1, with 11 bases that match TRBD1. Looked up from germline, CDR1 is SEHNR and CDR2 is FQNEAQ (reference sequence). This CDR3 has 16 residues. The V gene end was trimmed by 5 bases and the J gene end by 9 bases; junction bases not matched to a gene: 12. The CDR3 DNA reads as TGTGCCAGCAGCGGATCCGGGACAGGGGGGTTTGGTGAGCAGTTCTTC. This codes for CASSGSGTGGFGEQFF.

This chain joins TRBV6-5 and TRBJ1-1; 9 bases align to TRBD1. The CDR3 covers 14 residues. The V gene end was trimmed by 7 bases and the J gene end by 6 bases; junction bases not matched to a gene: 9. Germline assignment: CDR1 MNHEY and CDR2 SVGAGI. Written as DNA, the CDR3 is TGTGCCAGCACCCGGACAGGGGTGAGGTCTGAAGCTTTCTTT. This gives the protein CASTRTGVRSEAFF.